This T cell receptor beta chain emerged from a study of T cells after yellow fever vaccination. Trimming took off 4 bases at V and 0 bases at J, with 13 bases between the two ends. The CDR3 loop spans 16 amino acids. CDR1 MNHNS and CDR2 SASEGT come from the germline V gene. Each CDR3 protein gets one entry after TCRdb re-called the 5' RACE reads with MiXCR. The sample carries a few hundred thousand distinct CDR3 sequences, 7% to 9% recorded once. The sequence came from a man aged 18 to 29 who received the YFV17D yellow fever vaccine. The chain joins TRBV6-1 to TRBJ1-5; tentatively, D is TRBD1 (6 bases). The starting material was PBMCs, obtained more than 35 days after the first yellow fever vaccination. The CDR3 nucleotides read TGTGCCAGCAGTGCAACCCACAGGGTTAGCAATCAGCCCCAGCATTTT. Translation: CASSATHRVSNQPQHF.